This T cell receptor (beta chain) was retrieved from a study of OX40 agonist ivuxolimab in advanced cancers. Study-wide background: Two patients with cutaneous melanoma and one with hepatocellular carcinoma, three in total, showed partial responses. Notes on the study in general: The CD4+ and CD8+ T cells in the blood had expanded clonally by week 6 at 0.1 to 3.0 mg/kg.

Germline CDR1 SEHNR, CDR2 FQNEAQ (reference sequence). The CDR3 is 12 residues long. V lost 2 bases to trimming and J lost 9 bases, with 10 bases between them. This table comes from immunoSEQ multiplex PCR, and its TCRdb copy is limited to in-frame clones, with some not included. Among about 45,000 clones listed, roughly 86% were seen once. A single count supports this clone. The antigen remains unidentified. The J gene is TRBJ1-1, the V gene TRBV7-9, with D uncertain. Material: CD4+ or CD8+ T cells sorted from blood, obtained in a trial of the OX40 agonist ivuxolimab. The source is an adult with an advanced solid tumor such as melanoma, head and neck, liver or kidney cancer. The CDR3 region is CASSLSGTKAFF. The DNA for the CDR3 is TGTGCCAGCAGCTTATCCGGCACCAAAGCTTTCTTT.